One sample yielded the 30 T cell receptor beta chains listed below, sequenced in a study of human versus mouse CDR3 diversity and MHC coevolution. Assay: immunoSEQ multiplex PCR; the TCRdb copy retains only in-frame clones and omits some. The data hold about 80,000 clones, with roughly 93% observed a single time. Sequencing input: naive CD4+ T cells from blood. Noted subset: CD45RO-negative CD62L-positive naive CD4 T cells. The receptor set was obtained from a person between 25 and 69 years old in good health.

The chain uses TRBV5-1 and TRBJ1-4; perhaps TRBD1 as D (5 bases). Trimming took off 3 bases at V and 6 bases at J, with 21 bases between the two ends. Germline CDR1 is SGHRS and CDR2 is YFSETQ. The CDR3 contains 17 residues. CDR3 nucleotides: TGCGCCAGCAGCTCCTCGGGGAGGGGAAAATTGGATGAAAAACTGTTTTTT. It codes for CASSSSGRGKLDEKLFF.

V usage is TRBV11-2 and J usage is TRBJ2-1; 11 bases are a match to TRBD2. Germline trimming cut 1 base from V and 10 bases from J; bases unmatched to any gene: 3. The CDR3 totals 14 residues. Per the germline V gene, CDR1 is SGHAT and CDR2 is FQNNGV. The CDR3 region is CASSLGLAGREQFF. The CDR3 DNA reads as TGTGCCAGCAGCTTAGGACTAGCGGGACGAGAGCAGTTCTTC.

This chain joins TRBV6-1 and TRBJ1-1; unclear D gene. Germline CDR1 is MNHNS and CDR2 is SASEGT. The CDR3 consists of 13 residues. Between the trimmed V and J ends, which lost 1 base and 11 bases, there was a span of 14 bases. The CDR3 DNA follows: TGTGCCAGCAGTGAAGGACGGGGAGCTAGGGCTTTCTTT. It is translated as CASSEGRGARAFF.

The rearrangement uses TRBV5-4 and TRBJ1-2, with TRBD1 identical over 9 bases. The CDR3 sequence is 14 residues long. V trimming: 3 bases; J trimming: 6 bases; junction bases outside the gene matches: 6. Germline lookup yields CDR1 SGHNT and CDR2 YYREEE (reference sequence). Written as DNA, the CDR3 is TGTGCCAGCAGCTACGACAGGGGGAGTCATGGCTACACCTTC. Translation gives CASSYDRGSHGYTF.

The J gene is TRBJ2-7, the V gene TRBV27, with D tentatively TRBD2 (6 bases). From germline, CDR1 is MNHEY and CDR2 SMNVEV (reference sequence). The V end lost 2 bases, the J end lost 2 bases, and 16 bases lay between the germline ends. This CDR3 has 16 residues. CDR3 residues: CASSLVGTQAPYEQYF. For the CDR3, the DNA is TGTGCCAGCAGTTTAGTTGGGACTCAAGCCCCCTACGAGCAGTACTTC.

The chain has TRBV7-2 and TRBJ2-3, with D possibly matching TRBD1 (5 bases). Germline-derived CDR1 and CDR2 are SGHTA and FQGNSA. Deletions cut 1 base from V and 4 bases from J, with 9 bases between. This CDR3 has 14 amino acids. DNA for the CDR3: TGTGCCAGCAGCTTAGGTCAGGGCTCAGATACGCAGTATTTT. It codes for CASSLGQGSDTQYF.

The V and J genes are TRBV6-4 and TRBJ1-1; D is possibly TRBD1 (5 bases). Germline V CDR1 and CDR2: MRHNA, SNTAGT. There are 13 residues in the CDR3. Trimming took 4 bases from V and 2 from J, leaving 8 bases between them. CDR3 protein: CASSGQPNTEAFF. The CDR3 region has the DNA TGTGCCAGCAGTGGACAGCCCAACACTGAAGCTTTCTTT.

The V gene is TRBV14, the J gene TRBJ2-1; 8 bases line up with TRBD2. Looked up from germline, CDR1 is SGHDN and CDR2 is FVKESK. The CDR3 extends over 17 amino acids. V was clipped by 0 bases and J by 5 bases; unmatched bases: 9. DNA of the CDR3: TGTGCCAGCAGCCAAGAGGTTTATAGGACTAGCCACAATGAGCAGTTCTTC. Translation: CASSQEVYRTSHNEQFF.

The V and J genes are TRBV6-6 and TRBJ2-1; TRBD2 might be the D (6 bases). CDR3 length: 16 residues. V was trimmed by 2 bases and J by 8 bases, leaving 19 bases between them. Germline V lookup: CDR1 MNHNY, CDR2 SVGAGI (reference sequence). This CDR3 is CASSYDRGNGGDEQFF. As DNA, the CDR3 is TGTGCCAGCAGTTACGACCGGGGCAATGGCGGGGATGAGCAGTTCTTC.

This chain connects TRBV6-6 to TRBJ1-3; D uncertain. Germline V gene data show CDR1 as MNHNY and CDR2 as SVGAGI (reference sequence). Deletions cut 2 bases from V and 0 bases from J, with 8 bases between. This CDR3 has 15 residues. The CDR3 bases are TGTGCCAGCAGTTACGACCGGAGCTCTGGAAACACCATATATTTT. It translates to CASSYDRSSGNTIYF.

The V gene is TRBV5-1, the J gene TRBJ2-1; possible D gene TRBD1, 5 bases. CDR1 is SGHRS and CDR2 is YFSETQ in the germline V gene. CDR3 length equals 13 residues. V was pared by 3 bases and J by 9 bases, with 13 bases between. CDR3 amino acids: CASSSARVGEQFF. CDR3 bases: TGCGCCAGCAGCTCTGCCAGGGTGGGTGAGCAGTTCTTC.

The genes are TRBV18 and TRBJ2-5; D ambiguous. The end of the DNA is better explained by TRBJ2-7, so the J call may be wrong. Germline assignment: CDR1 KGHSH and CDR2 LQKENI. The CDR3 extends over 12 amino acids. This CDR3 is CASSNTDYEQYF. The CDR3, as DNA: TGTGCCAGCTCAAACACGGACTACGAGCAGTACTTC.

The CDR3 nucleotides read TGTGCCAGCAGTTACTCTACCTTGAGCCCTGGCTACACCTTC. It codes for CASSYSTLSPGYTF. The chain combines TRBV6-5 with TRBJ1-2, with D unresolved. Germline V gene lookup returns CDR1 MNHEY and CDR2 SVGAGI. The CDR3 has 14 amino acids. V dropped 0 bases and J dropped 7 bases, with 12 bases sitting between them.

The chain carries TRBV28 and TRBJ2-5, with 7 bases that match TRBD1. The tail of the sequence fits TRBJ2-7 better, so the J call may be wrong. The CDR3 is made up of 15 amino acids. Germline V CDR1 and CDR2: MDHEN, SYDVKM. The CDR3 sequence: CASSLITGAGYEQYF. In nucleotides, the CDR3 is TGTGCCAGCAGTTTAATAACAGGGGCCGGCTACGAGCAGTACTTC.

The gene calls are TRBV9 and TRBJ1-2; 9 bases are shared with TRBD1. CDR1 SGDLS and CDR2 YYNGEE come from the germline V gene. The ends lost 2 bases at V and 8 bases at J; junction bases unmatched: 10. The CDR3 is made up of 15 amino acids. The CDR3 nucleotides are TGTGCCAGCAGCGTTGGGGACAGGGCAACGGGGGGCTACACCTTC. Protein product: CASSVGDRATGGYTF.

This sequence joins TRBV7-3 and TRBJ1-2; 7 bases agree with TRBD1. The CDR3 sequence is 15 residues long. Germline V gives CDR1 SGHTA, CDR2 FQGTGA. V lost 1 base to trimming and J lost 2 bases; unmatched junction nucleotides: 4. CDR3 nucleotides: TGTGCCAGCAGCTTAAGAAACAGGGGCAACTATGGCTACACCTTC. Residues: CASSLRNRGNYGYTF. Looking up the rest from reference TRBV7-3 and TRBJ1-2 gives the full variable domain: GAGVSQTPSNKVTEKGKYVELRCDPISGHTALYWYRQSLGQGPEFLIYFQGTGAADDSGLPNDRFFAVRPEGSVSTLKIQRTERGDSAVYLCASSLRNRGNYGYTFGSGTRLTVV.

In its sample, this clone was seen a few times. This rearrangement joins TRBV10-3 to TRBJ1-1; TRBD1 might be the D (6 bases). CDR1 and CDR2 from the germline V gene are ENHRY and SYGVKD. Trimming removed 0 bases from V and 1 base from J, with 9 bases in between. This CDR3 comprises 15 residues. Here the CDR3 DNA reads TGTGCCATCAGTGAGTCGGGGGGGGCGAACACTGAAGCTTTCTTT. Protein: CAISESGGANTEAFF.

The chain employs TRBV30 and TRBJ1-5, with TRBD1 matching over 9 bases. J was trimmed by 4 bases and V by 3 bases; bases with no gene match: 7. CDR3 size: 15 residues. CDR1 is GTSNPN, CDR2 SVGIG, per germline (reference sequence). CDR3 nucleotides: TGTGCCTGGAGGCCTCCCGGGACAGGGAATCAGCCCCAGCATTTT. This encodes CAWRPPGTGNQPQHF.

The gene calls are TRBV7-2 and TRBJ2-5; 9 bases map to TRBD2. Germline lookup yields CDR1 SGHTA and CDR2 FQGNSA. The CDR3 has 16 residues. J lost 5 bases, V lost 5 bases, and 12 bases had no gene match. CDR3 residues: CASSLWGGGARETQYF. CDR3 bases: TGTGCCAGCAGCCTCTGGGGCGGGGGGGCCCGCGAGACCCAGTACTTC.

The V and J genes are TRBV4-2 and TRBJ2-5; 8 nucleotides align to TRBD2. The CDR3 contains 17 residues. V lost 0 bases to trimming and J lost 5 bases; unmatched junction nucleotides: 11. Germline V gives CDR1 LGHNA, CDR2 YNFKEQ. Written as DNA, the CDR3 is TGTGCCAGCAGCCAAGATCTCAGGCGGGGGGCCGGGGAGACCCAGTACTTC. As protein: CASSQDLRRGAGETQYF.

The chain couples TRBV6-6 to TRBJ1-2; D might be TRBD1 (5 bases). The CDR3 covers 15 residues. Germline V gene data show CDR1 as MNHNY and CDR2 as SVGAGI (reference sequence). V shed 8 bases and J shed 4 bases, with 20 bases lying between them. CDR3 nucleotide sequence: TGTGCCAGCGGGGGAGGAGGGGAGGGGATCTATGGCTACACCTTC. Its translation is CASGGGGEGIYGYTF.

This chain joins TRBV18 and TRBJ2-3; D gene unclear. The CDR3 has 14 residues. The V and J ends lost 3 bases and 1 base respectively, with 8 bases between them. Germline V lookup: CDR1 KGHSH, CDR2 LQKENI. This CDR3 is CASSPPRGTDTQYF. The CDR3 nucleotides read TGTGCCAGCTCACCCCCTAGAGGCACAGATACGCAGTATTTT.

The chain employs TRBV4-3 and TRBJ1-1; D uncertain. Trimming stripped 0 bases from V and 5 bases from J, with 7 bases between. The length of the CDR3 is 13 residues. Germline V gene sequence: CDR1 LGHNA, CDR2 YSLEER. CDR3: CASSQDSGTEAFF. Here the CDR3 DNA reads TGCGCCAGCAGCCAAGACTCGGGAACTGAAGCTTTCTTT.

The rearrangement links TRBV9 to TRBJ2-6; tentative D call: TRBD2 (5 bases). The CDR3 spans 18 residues. V was cut by 0 bases and J by 0 bases, with 13 bases left in between. CDR1 SGDLS and CDR2 YYNGEE come from the germline V gene. In DNA, the CDR3 is TGTGCCAGCAGCGTAGGAGGCGGGTTAGACTCTGGGGCCAACGTCCTGACTTTC. Encoded protein: CASSVGGGLDSGANVLTF.

This clone was recorded only once. The chain recombines TRBV11-2 with TRBJ2-7; 7 nucleotides agree with TRBD1. Losses at the gene ends were 8 bases for V and 10 bases for J; bases not matched to a gene: 11. From germline, CDR1 is SGHAT and CDR2 FQNNGV. CDR3 size: 12 residues. The chain's CDR3 is CASETGADIQYF. DNA of the CDR3: TGTGCCAGCGAAACAGGGGCCGATATTCAGTACTTC. The full variable domain, in which reference TRBV11-2 and TRBJ2-7 provide the parts outside the CDR3, is EAGVAQSPRYKIIEKRQSVAFWCNPISGHATLYWYQQILGQGPKLLIQFQNNGVVDDSQLPKDRFSAERLKGVDSTLKIQPAKLEDSAVYLCASETGADIQYFGPGTRLTVT.

This chain links TRBV6-6 with TRBJ1-1, with 8 bases matching TRBD1. Germline CDR1 and CDR2: MNHNY and SVGAGI (reference sequence). The CDR3 runs 14 residues. J lost 3 bases, V lost 4 bases, and 4 bases had no gene match. This CDR3 reads CASSLQGDDTEAFF. DNA of the CDR3: TGTGCCAGCAGTTTACAGGGGGACGACACTGAAGCTTTCTTT.

The rearrangement uses TRBV10-3 and TRBJ2-3, with 9 bases lining up with TRBD1. Germline assignment: CDR1 ENHRY and CDR2 SYGVKD. The CDR3 is 15 amino acids. Trimming took 5 bases from V and 0 from J; bases not matched to a gene: 3. In nucleotides, the CDR3 is TGTGCCATCAGTATTGGGACAGGGAGCACAGATACGCAGTATTTT. Residues: CAISIGTGSTDTQYF.

The genes are TRBV28 and TRBJ2-7; weak D call: TRBD1 (6 bases). The V gene's germline CDR1 is MDHEN and CDR2 SYDVKM. V gave up 5 bases and J gave up 0 bases, with 14 bases separating them. The CDR3 covers 15 residues. This chain's CDR3 is CASSDSGTLSYEQYF. As DNA, the CDR3 is TGTGCCAGCAGTGATTCCGGGACACTCTCCTACGAGCAGTACTTC. The full variable domain, its missing parts supplied by reference TRBV28 and TRBJ2-7, is DVKVTQSSRYLVKRTGEKVFLECVQDMDHENMFWYRQDPGLGLRLIYFSYDVKMKEKGDIPEGYSVSREKKERFSLILESASTNQTSMYLCASSDSGTLSYEQYFGPGTRLTVT.

The chain recombines TRBV14 with TRBJ2-5, with no clear D. The CDR3 runs 11 residues. Trimming took 4 bases from V and 5 from J, leaving 5 bases between them. CDR1 and CDR2 (germline): SGHDN, FVKESK. The DNA for the CDR3 is TGTGCCAGCAGCCGGGCCGAGACCCAGTACTTC. Amino acids: CASSRAETQYF.

The rearrangement joins TRBV5-1 to TRBJ2-1, with 12 bases matching TRBD2. The length of the CDR3 is 19 residues. V lost 0 bases, J lost 1 base, and 8 bases stayed unmatched. Per germline, CDR1 SGHRS and CDR2 YFSETQ. CDR3: CASSLASSGRGGSYNEQFF. CDR3 in DNA: TGCGCCAGCAGCTTGGCATCTAGCGGGAGGGGGGGTTCCTACAATGAGCAGTTCTTC.